A single sample is the source of the 14 T cell receptor beta chains below, sequenced in a study of blood T cell repertoires in COVID-19. Assay: immunoSEQ multiplex PCR; the TCRdb copy retains only in-frame clones and omits some. The sample includes 470,000 or so clones, 87% seen only once; the top ten take nearly 2%. Sequencing was performed on PBMCs or T cells enriched from blood (not recorded which). The receptor set was obtained from a woman aged 18-29 years with acute COVID-19.

V usage is TRBV4-1 and J usage is TRBJ1-4; D perhaps matches TRBD1 (5 bases). V was clipped by 4 bases and J by 10 bases, with 7 bases between them. The CDR3 loop spans 11 amino acids. From germline, CDR1 is MGHRA and CDR2 YSYEKL. The CDR3 coding sequence is TGCGCCAGCAGCCCCGGGGGAAAACTGTTTTTT. Translating gives CASSPGGKLFF.

This chain joins TRBV2 and TRBJ1-1; 10 bases fit TRBD1. Germline V gene sequence: CDR1 SNHLY, CDR2 FYNNEI. The ends lost 10 bases at V and 7 bases at J; junction bases unmatched: 6. The CDR3 covers 12 residues. The CDR3 here is CATDRGSREAFF. Here the CDR3 DNA reads TGTGCCACGGACAGGGGGTCCCGTGAAGCTTTCTTT. The variable domain in full, completed from reference TRBV2 and TRBJ1-1, reads EPEVTQTPSHQVTQMGQEVILRCVPISNHLYFYWYRQILGQKVEFLVSFYNNEISEKSEIFDDQFSVERPDGSNFTLKIRSTKLEDSAMYFCATDRGSREAFFGQGTRLTVV.

The V and J genes are TRBV6-5 and TRBJ1-2; D is unresolved. CDR1 and CDR2 (germline): MNHEY, SVGAGI. The CDR3 runs to 14 residues. The V and J ends lost 0 bases and 7 bases respectively, with 12 bases between them. The DNA for the CDR3 is TGTGCCAGCAGTTACTCGGTGGTTGAGGCTGGCTACACCTTC. It specifies CASSYSVVEAGYTF.

V is TRBV29-1 and J is TRBJ2-1; TRBD1 agrees at 9 bases. The germline V gene encodes CDR1 SQVTM and CDR2 ANQGSEA. There are 14 residues in the CDR3. Trimming at V came to 7 bases and at J to 7 bases, leaving 11 bases not matched to a gene. CDR3 loop: CSAGLQGAVNEQFF. The CDR3 coding sequence is TGCAGCGCGGGATTACAGGGGGCAGTAAATGAGCAGTTCTTC.

This chain links TRBV5-6 with TRBJ2-5; TRBD2 agrees at 8 bases. Trimming removed 4 bases from V and 3 bases from J; junction bases left unmatched: 8. This CDR3 contains 15 residues. The germline gives CDR1 SGHDT, CDR2 YYEEEE. The DNA for the CDR3 is TGTGCCAGCAGCAAGAAGCGGGAGTTAGAAGAGACCCAGTACTTC. Protein product: CASSKKRELEETQYF.

The chain joins TRBV28 to TRBJ1-6; 10 bases match TRBD1. In germline, CDR1 is MDHEN, CDR2 SYDVKM. The CDR3 sequence is 14 residues long. The V segment lost 6 bases and the J segment 8 bases; nucleotides outside the gene matches: 4. CDR3 in DNA: TGTGCCAGCAGCCGAGGACAGGGGGATTCACCCCTCCACTTT. It encodes CASSRGQGDSPLHF.

The rearrangement uses TRBV6-6 and TRBJ2-7; 8 bases fit TRBD1. J gave up 5 bases and V 6 bases, and 6 bases lay outside the gene matches. Per the germline V gene, CDR1 is MNHNY and CDR2 is SVGAGI (reference sequence). This CDR3 contains 13 residues. The CDR3 bases are TGTGCCAGCAGCCGACAGGGGCGACACGAGCAGTACTTC. Encoded protein: CASSRQGRHEQYF.

The chain joins TRBV10-2 to TRBJ1-6; the match to TRBD1 covers 10 bases. This CDR3 comprises 15 residues. V shed 4 bases, J shed 5 bases, and the junction held 2 bases outside the gene matches. Germline CDR1 WSHSY, CDR2 SAAADI. This CDR3 reads CASSGQGADNSPLHF. As DNA, the CDR3 is TGCGCCAGCAGTGGACAGGGGGCTGATAATTCACCCCTCCACTTT.

The gene calls are TRBV11-2 and TRBJ1-1, with D hard to call. This CDR3 spans 15 amino acids. Per germline, CDR1 SGHAT and CDR2 FQNNGV. Trimming cost V 7 bases and J 6 bases, with 21 bases left between them. In DNA form, the CDR3 reads TGTGCCAGCATTAGGTTAACCAGGAATCCCCCTGAAGCTTTCTTT. Protein product: CASIRLTRNPPEAFF.

This chain connects TRBV7-8 to TRBJ2-7, with TRBD2 matching over 10 bases. With V trimmed by 1 base and J by 6 bases, 21 bases remained unmatched. The CDR3 runs to 20 residues. Germline CDR1 reads SGHVS; CDR2 reads FQNEAQ. Here the CDR3 DNA reads TGTGCCAGCAGCTTAGTCCCCCCCGCTAGCGGGAGCCGGCGCGGGGGCGAGCAGTACTTC. The encoded protein is CASSLVPPASGSRRGGEQYF. The variable domain in full, completed from reference TRBV7-8 and TRBJ2-7, reads GAGVSQSPRYKVAKRGQDVALRCDPISGHVSLFWYQQALGQGPEFLTYFQNEAQLDKSGLPSDRFFAERPEGSVSTLKIQRTQQEDSAVYLCASSLVPPASGSRRGGEQYFGPGTRLTVT.

The rearrangement links TRBV2 to TRBJ2-7; D is perhaps TRBD2 (6 bases). The length of the CDR3 is 12 residues. V was pared by 4 bases and J by 2 bases, with 6 bases between. The V gene's germline CDR1 is SNHLY and CDR2 FYNNEI. CDR3 DNA: TGTGCCAGCAGTGGGACTACCTACGAGCAGTACTTC. Amino acid sequence: CASSGTTYEQYF.

The chain is built from TRBV29-1 and TRBJ2-7; 7 bases align to TRBD1. V shed 7 bases and J 6 bases; nucleotides not matched to a gene: 6. Germline CDR1 is SQVTM and CDR2 is ANQGSEA. The length of the CDR3 is 11 residues. The chain's CDR3 is CSGGQGVEQYF. CDR3 coding DNA: TGCAGCGGTGGCCAGGGGGTCGAGCAGTACTTC.

V is TRBV28 and J is TRBJ2-7, with 7 bases lining up with TRBD1. V was clipped by 3 bases and J by 2 bases; unmatched bases: 4. The CDR3 has 14 residues. Germline loops: CDR1 MDHEN, CDR2 SYDVKM. The CDR3 sequence is CASSFDRETYEQYF. CDR3 coding DNA: TGTGCCAGCAGTTTCGACAGGGAAACCTACGAGCAGTACTTC.

In regard to this clone: Other DNA sequences in this sample translate to the same CDR3. The J gene is TRBJ1-6, the V gene TRBV10-1, with D perhaps matching TRBD1 (5 bases). The V end was cut by 0 bases, the J end by 10 bases, with 7 bases between. The CDR3 runs to 13 residues. Germline V CDR1 and CDR2: WNHNN, SYGVQD (reference sequence). The CDR3 here is CASSESGVSPLHF. CDR3 nucleotide sequence: TGCGCCAGCAGTGAGTCAGGGGTATCACCCCTCCACTTT.